This T cell receptor (beta chain) is from a study of blood T cell repertoires in COVID-19. Measured with immunoSEQ multiplex PCR; TCRdb has only the in-frame clones, and not every one. The data contain approximately 82,000 clones, about 81% of them seen just once; the ten biggest clones take up about 13%. CDR3 length equals 16 residues. CDR1 KGHSH and CDR2 LQKENI come from the germline V gene. Trimming removed 0 bases from V and 4 bases from J; junction bases left unmatched: 4. This clone was seen a single time. This chain uses TRBV18 with TRBJ2-1, with 9 bases identical to TRBD2. The specimen sequenced was peripheral blood. The TCR originated in a human donor in a cohort sampled during active COVID-19. CDR3 in amino acids: CASSPPLAGKYNEQFF. Written as DNA, the CDR3 is TGTGCCAGCTCACCACCTCTAGCGGGGAAATACAATGAGCAGTTCTTC.